Following are 32 T cell receptor beta chains from one sample sequenced in a study of cytomegalovirus exposure and HLA in healthy donors. 13 Jbeta primers and 60 Vbeta primers were used for the PCR. Profiling relied on immunoSEQ multiplex PCR, and the TCRdb table lists in-frame clones only, not all of them. The sample carries 200,000 or so clones, roughly 80% recorded once. The specimen was PBMCs. The origin of the receptors is a boy aged 5-17 years in good health and CMV-seronegative.

V is TRBV15 and J is TRBJ1-2; unclear D gene. V was cut by 2 bases and J by 4 bases, with 14 bases left in between. CDR3 length: 15 amino acids. Germline CDR1 and CDR2: LNHNV and YYDKDF (reference sequence). The CDR3 here is CATSRIIRGLYGYTF. CDR3 nucleotide sequence: TGTGCCACCAGCAGAATAATCCGGGGTCTCTATGGCTACACCTTC.

The J gene is TRBJ2-1, the V gene TRBV30; 10 bases are shared with TRBD2. The ends lost 2 bases at V and 8 bases at J; junction bases unmatched: 3. The CDR3 extends over 13 amino acids. Germline V gives CDR1 GTSNPN, CDR2 SVGIG (reference sequence). The CDR3 loop is CAWSSSGSDEQFF. The CDR3 nucleotides are TGTGCCTGGAGTTCTAGCGGGAGCGATGAGCAGTTCTTC.

The CDR3 region is CSVVPGQSNEKLFF. CDR3 nucleotides: TGCAGCGTGGTCCCGGGACAGTCTAATGAAAAACTGTTTTTT. V usage is TRBV29-1 and J usage is TRBJ1-4; 7 bases are a match to TRBD1. The germline V gene encodes CDR1 SQVTM and CDR2 ANQGSEA. V gave up 6 bases and J gave up 3 bases; unmatched junction bases: 7. The CDR3 is 14 amino acids.

This sequence joins TRBV15 and TRBJ2-5; the match to TRBD1 covers 9 bases. Matching the DNA end better, TRBJ2-7 makes the J call doubtful. The CDR3 sequence is 14 residues long. Looked up from germline, CDR1 is LNHNV and CDR2 is YYDKDF (reference sequence). CDR3 coding DNA: TGTGCCACCAGCATGACGGGACAGGGCTACGAGCAGTACTTC. Amino acid sequence: CATSMTGQGYEQYF.

The rearrangement joins TRBV7-9 to TRBJ2-7; TRBD2 aligns across 12 bases. In germline, CDR1 is SEHNR, CDR2 FQNEAQ (reference sequence). After removal of 3 bases from V and 2 bases from J, the junction contained 5 bases not matched to a gene. This CDR3 spans 16 amino acids. The CDR3 region is CASSFTTSGGTYEQYF. The CDR3 region has the DNA TGTGCCAGCAGCTTCACGACTAGCGGGGGAACCTACGAGCAGTACTTC.

The chain uses TRBV27 and TRBJ2-1; D is ambiguous. Germline V gives CDR1 MNHEY, CDR2 SMNVEV (reference sequence). There are 14 residues in the CDR3. Trimming removed 6 bases at V and 9 bases at J, with 18 bases between. The CDR3 sequence is CASRDTRGRGEQFF. DNA of the CDR3: TGTGCCAGCAGGGATACGAGAGGTCGTGGTGAGCAGTTCTTC.

The chain combines TRBV19 with TRBJ1-2; D perhaps matches TRBD1 (6 bases). Trimming cost V 6 bases and J 4 bases, with 18 bases left between them. The CDR3 sequence is 15 residues long. Germline CDR1 reads LNHDA; CDR2 reads SQIVND (reference sequence). This CDR3 is CASSTSTGSVYGYTF. As DNA, the CDR3 is TGTGCCAGTAGCACTTCGACAGGTTCGGTCTATGGCTACACCTTC. Full variable domain (outside the CDR3, taken from reference TRBV19 and TRBJ1-2): DGGITQSPKYLFRKEGQNVTLSCEQNLNHDAMYWYRQDPGQGLRLIYYSQIVNDFQKGDIAEGYSVSREKKESFPLTVTSAQKNPTAFYLCASSTSTGSVYGYTFGSGTRLTVV.

This chain links TRBV30 with TRBJ2-5, with a tentative D call TRBD1 (5 bases). The J call could be wrong; TRBJ2-7 is a better fit for the DNA end. Germline loops: CDR1 GTSNPN, CDR2 SVGIG (reference sequence). The CDR3 contains 13 residues. CDR3 in amino acids: CAWRLLQGYEQYF. CDR3 coding DNA: TGTGCCTGGAGGCTGCTCCAGGGCTACGAGCAGTACTTC.

The genes are TRBV9 and TRBJ2-7, with D perhaps TRBD1 (8 bases). This CDR3 has 14 amino acids. Germline assignment: CDR1 SGDLS and CDR2 YYNGEE. Trimming took 0 bases from V and 4 from J, leaving 11 bases between them. CDR3 nucleotide sequence: TGTGCCAGCAGCGTAGACAGGGGGGGTTACGAGCAGTACTTC. It encodes CASSVDRGGYEQYF. The full variable domain, rest sourced from reference TRBV9 and TRBJ2-7, is DSGVTQTPKHLITATGQRVTLRCSPRSGDLSVYWYQQSLDQGLQFLIQYYNGEERAKGNILERFSAQQFPDLHSELNLSSLELGDSALYFCASSVDRGGYEQYFGPGTRLTVT.

The chain is built from TRBV18 and TRBJ1-5, with D hard to call. The CDR3 is 13 amino acids. The ends were cut back, 4 bases at V and 4 bases at J, with 8 bases in the middle. The germline V gene has CDR1 KGHSH and CDR2 LQKENI. This chain's CDR3 is CASSRAENQPQHF. The CDR3 nucleotides read TGTGCCAGCTCACGCGCGGAAAATCAGCCCCAGCATTTT.

This rearrangement joins TRBV5-6 to TRBJ2-5; 15 bases are a match to TRBD2. Germline trimming cut 4 bases from V and 4 bases from J; bases unmatched to any gene: 5. The V gene's germline CDR1 is SGHDT and CDR2 YYEEEE. The CDR3 runs 16 residues. DNA of the CDR3: TGTGCCAGCAGCCCGTTGGGACTAGCGGGAGGAGAGACCCAGTACTTC. This codes for CASSPLGLAGGETQYF.

The chain links TRBV9 to TRBJ1-2; possibly TRBD1 for D (5 bases). Trimming removed 0 bases at V and 4 bases at J, with 10 bases between. CDR3 length: 14 residues. CDR1 SGDLS and CDR2 YYNGEE come from the germline V gene. CDR3 protein: CASSVGSTGYGYTF. CDR3 in DNA: TGTGCCAGCAGCGTAGGTTCTACAGGCTATGGCTACACCTTC.

This chain links TRBV15 with TRBJ1-1; D remains ambiguous. CDR3 size: 12 residues. Trimming removed 8 bases at V and 5 bases at J, with 12 bases between. Germline V gene sequence: CDR1 LNHNV, CDR2 YYDKDF (reference sequence). The CDR3 region has the DNA TGTGCCACCCAGCGGGAACAGACTGAAGCTTTCTTT. Its translation: CATQREQTEAFF.

V is TRBV6-1 and J is TRBJ1-5, with D uncertain. V was trimmed by 10 bases and J by 7 bases, leaving 20 bases between them. The CDR3 is made up of 14 amino acids. In germline, CDR1 is MNHNS, CDR2 SASEGT. The CDR3 region has the DNA TGTGCCACTAGAGCCCAGAGGCTTTGGCAGCCCCAGCATTTT. Protein: CATRAQRLWQPQHF.

A single count supports this clone. The chain is built from TRBV15 and TRBJ2-6, with 7 bases aligning to TRBD1. CDR1 is LNHNV and CDR2 is YYDKDF in the germline V gene (reference sequence). The CDR3 spans 16 residues. The V and J ends lost 5 bases and 1 base, in that order; junction bases with no gene match: 5. CDR3 in amino acids: CATSPRQGSGANVLTF. The DNA of the CDR3 is TGTGCCACCAGCCCCCGACAGGGATCTGGGGCCAACGTCCTGACTTTC.

The J gene is TRBJ1-1, the V gene TRBV6-1; tentative D call: TRBD1 (6 bases). CDR3 length: 13 residues. The V gene's germline CDR1 is MNHNS and CDR2 SASEGT. V was clipped by 4 bases and J by 2 bases, with 8 bases between them. The CDR3 loop reads CASSGTDNTEAFF. The CDR3 DNA reads TGTGCCAGCAGTGGGACAGACAACACTGAAGCTTTCTTT.

J is TRBJ2-1 and V is TRBV5-5, with 7 bases lining up with TRBD1. Per germline, CDR1 SGHKS and CDR2 YYEKEE (reference sequence). V trimming: 1 base; J trimming: 4 bases; junction bases outside the gene matches: 5. This CDR3 contains 15 residues. The CDR3 is CASSLKIRGYNEQFF. The CDR3 DNA follows: TGTGCCAGCAGCTTGAAGATCAGGGGGTACAATGAGCAGTTCTTC.

This clone has just a few counts. The V gene is TRBV28, the J gene TRBJ2-7; 12 bases align to TRBD2. Germline V gives CDR1 MDHEN, CDR2 SYDVKM. This CDR3 contains 14 residues. The V and J ends lost 6 bases and 4 bases, in that order; junction bases with no gene match: 4. This CDR3 reads CASRRLAGGYEQYF. The DNA for the CDR3 is TGTGCCAGCAGAAGGCTAGCGGGAGGGTACGAGCAGTACTTC.

This sequence joins TRBV5-8 and TRBJ2-3, with no clear D. The V end was cut by 0 bases, the J end by 2 bases, with 10 bases between. The CDR3 length is 15 residues. Germline V gene lookup returns CDR1 SGHTS and CDR2 YDEGEE. In DNA form, the CDR3 reads TGTGCCAGCAGCTTGGGCAGTTCTTTCACAGATACGCAGTATTTT. The encoded protein is CASSLGSSFTDTQYF.

A single count supports this clone. This chain connects TRBV11-2 to TRBJ1-1; D possibly corresponds to TRBD1 (5 bases). Germline V gene sequence: CDR1 SGHAT, CDR2 FQNNGV. This CDR3 is built from 14 residues. The ends were cut back, 3 bases at V and 6 bases at J, with 14 bases in the middle. The CDR3 nucleotides read TGTGCCAGCAGCTTGGGGGGACCGGGGTCTGAAGCTTTCTTT. Translation gives CASSLGGPGSEAFF.

This rearrangement joins TRBV6-4 to TRBJ1-3; TRBD1 matches at 7 bases. Germline V CDR1 and CDR2: MRHNA, SNTAGT. This CDR3 is 16 amino acids long. With 5 bases clipped from V and 4 bases from J, the junction kept 11 bases outside the gene matches. The CDR3 region has the DNA TGTGCCAGCAGTTACCCGGGACAGTCGCTCGGAAACACCATATATTTT. As protein: CASSYPGQSLGNTIYF.

CDR3 coding DNA: TGTGCCACCAGCAGATATCGGGACGGAGGGGTCTATGGCTACACCTTC. This gives the protein CATSRYRDGGVYGYTF. The rearrangement uses TRBV15 and TRBJ1-2, with D perhaps matching TRBD1 (5 bases). The CDR3 is 16 amino acids. Trimming removed 2 bases at V and 4 bases at J, with 17 bases between. Germline V gene data show CDR1 as LNHNV and CDR2 as YYDKDF (reference sequence).

This clone came up once. The V gene is TRBV7-9, the J gene TRBJ2-5; D perhaps matches TRBD2 (6 bases). Trimming took 0 bases from V and 3 from J, leaving 11 bases between them. This CDR3 has 15 amino acids. Germline V gives CDR1 SEHNR, CDR2 FQNEAQ (reference sequence). The CDR3 sequence: CASSLALADKETQYF. In DNA form, the CDR3 reads TGTGCCAGCAGCTTAGCACTAGCCGATAAAGAGACCCAGTACTTC.

The count of this clone is one. This sample includes further DNA sequences coding for the same CDR3. The V gene is TRBV5-1, the J gene TRBJ2-7, with TRBD1 identical over 9 bases. Trimming removed 7 bases from V and 2 bases from J; junction bases left unmatched: 10. CDR3 length: 15 amino acids. Germline V gene sequence: CDR1 SGHRS, CDR2 YFSETQ. DNA of the CDR3: TGCGCCAGCCGGGACAGGGTTAGGGGCGCCTACGAGCAGTACTTC. It translates to CASRDRVRGAYEQYF.

The chain couples TRBV4-3 to TRBJ1-3, with no clear D. The CDR3 consists of 16 residues. V dropped 1 base and J dropped 2 bases, with 12 bases sitting between them. Germline loops: CDR1 LGHNA, CDR2 YSLEER. Written as DNA, the CDR3 is TGCGCCAGCAGCCAAGGCCTAGGAGTGGCTGGAAACACCATATATTTT. This gives the protein CASSQGLGVAGNTIYF.

This chain uses TRBV4-1 with TRBJ1-1; D not certain. The CDR3 totals 15 residues. V lost 0 bases, J lost 2 bases, and 10 bases lay in between. Germline V gives CDR1 MGHRA, CDR2 YSYEKL. The CDR3 protein is CASSQEVAVNTEAFF. The CDR3, as DNA: TGCGCCAGCAGCCAAGAGGTGGCAGTTAACACTGAAGCTTTCTTT.

J is TRBJ1-3 and V is TRBV15; D may be TRBD1 (5 bases). CDR1 is LNHNV and CDR2 is YYDKDF in the germline V gene (reference sequence). V was clipped by 3 bases and J by 2 bases, with 17 bases between them. The length of the CDR3 is 17 residues. CDR3 sequence (DNA): TGTGCCACCAGCAGCCTGACGCAGGGTCCGGCTGGAAACACCATATATTTT. It translates to CATSSLTQGPAGNTIYF.

The chain carries TRBV19 and TRBJ1-1; 7 positions match TRBD1. The V gene end was trimmed by 3 bases and the J gene end by 13 bases; junction bases not matched to a gene: 11. This CDR3 is built from 13 residues. Germline V gene sequence: CDR1 LNHDA, CDR2 SQIVND (reference sequence). The CDR3 sequence is CASSMSHTGECFF. The CDR3 nucleotides read TGTGCCAGTAGTATGTCCCACACAGGGGAATGTTTCTTT.

The J gene is TRBJ2-3, the V gene TRBV29-1, with D possibly TRBD2 on 5 matching bases. The V gene's germline CDR1 is SQVTM and CDR2 ANQGSEA. The V end was cut by 3 bases, the J end by 2 bases, with 18 bases between. The length of the CDR3 is 16 residues. CDR3 bases: TGCAGCGTTGAGAGCGGCCTAGGTGGTGCCACAGATACGCAGTATTTT. It codes for CSVESGLGGATDTQYF.

V is TRBV9 and J is TRBJ1-5; D call uncertain. The CDR3 length is 13 residues. Germline V CDR1 and CDR2: SGDLS, YYNGEE. With 0 bases removed from V and 7 bases from J, the gap between germline ends came to 8 bases. The CDR3 sequence: CASSVDGSQPQHF. CDR3 DNA sequence: TGTGCCAGCAGCGTAGACGGTTCCCAGCCCCAGCATTTT.

This clone has only one observation. This rearrangement joins TRBV7-3 to TRBJ2-2, with TRBD1 matching over 7 bases. The CDR3 is 17 residues long. Germline V CDR1 and CDR2: SGHTA, FQGTGA. V lost 5 bases and J lost 4; bases outside the gene matches: 13. CDR3 sequence reads: CASSQGVTGRGTGELFF. The CDR3 nucleotides read TGTGCCAGCAGCCAGGGGGTGACAGGGCGAGGCACCGGGGAGCTGTTTTTT.

The chain carries TRBV2 and TRBJ2-6, with D hard to call. Trimming took off 7 bases at V and 3 bases at J, with 25 bases between the two ends. Germline lookup yields CDR1 SNHLY and CDR2 FYNNEI. This CDR3 has 19 residues. CDR3 sequence (DNA): TGTGCCAGCATAAGTCGTGGCAGGCACTCGGCGAGTGGGGCCAACGTCCTGACTTTC. Encoded protein: CASISRGRHSASGANVLTF.